The 30 T cell receptor beta chains in this list originate from one sample, sequenced in a study of cytomegalovirus exposure and HLA in healthy donors. Clones were sequenced by immunoSEQ multiplex PCR, and TCRdb holds only the in-frame ones, with some missing. The table shows tens of thousands of clones, with under 95% occurring only once. The material sequenced was PBMCs. The receptors were sampled from a woman aged 25 to 39 in good health and CMV-seronegative.

The chain combines TRBV9 with TRBJ2-6, with D maybe TRBD1 (6 bases). The CDR3 runs to 16 residues. Trimming shortened V by 0 bases and J by 2 bases, and 9 bases separated the two germline ends. Germline-derived CDR1 and CDR2 are SGDLS and YYNGEE. The DNA for the CDR3 is TGTGCCAGCAGCGTAGGAACAGGGACTGGGGCCAACGTCCTGACTTTC. Its protein product is CASSVGTGTGANVLTF.

The chain combines TRBV6-6 with TRBJ1-1; 7 positions agree with TRBD1. This CDR3 contains 15 residues. V gave up 2 bases and J gave up 4 bases; unmatched junction bases: 7. In germline, CDR1 is MNHNY, CDR2 SVGAGI (reference sequence). For the CDR3, the DNA is TGTGCCAGCAGTTACCGAAACAGGGGAACCACTGAAGCTTTCTTT. Translating gives CASSYRNRGTTEAFF.

CDR3 bases: TGTGCTAGTGGTTTGACAGGTCAGCCCCAGCATTTT. It is translated as CASGLTGQPQHF. V gene TRBV12-5 combines with J gene TRBJ1-5; maybe TRBD1 (5 bases). V gave up 2 bases and J gave up 6 bases, with 5 bases separating them. There are 12 residues in the CDR3. Germline assignment: CDR1 LGHNT and CDR2 FRNRAP. Full variable domain (remainder filled in from reference TRBV12-5 and TRBJ1-5): DARVTQTPRHKVTEMGQEVTMRCQPILGHNTVFWYRQTMMQGLELLAYFRNRAPLDDSGMPKDRFSAEMPDATLATLKIQPSEPRDSAVYFCASGLTGQPQHFGDGTRLSIL.

The chain couples TRBV11-2 to TRBJ2-7; 7 bases align to TRBD1. The CDR3 is 15 amino acids. Unmatched junction bases numbered 6, after V lost 1 base and J lost 3 bases. Germline CDR1 SGHAT, CDR2 FQNNGV. The CDR3 region is CASSLGGTVHYEQYF. The CDR3 DNA is TGTGCCAGCAGCTTAGGAGGGACAGTCCACTACGAGCAGTACTTC.

The chain carries TRBV5-4 and TRBJ2-7; 10 positions agree with TRBD1. Trimming cost V 4 bases and J 3 bases; bases outside gene matches: 7. The CDR3 runs to 15 residues. Germline assignment: CDR1 SGHNT and CDR2 YYREEE (reference sequence). CDR3: CASSPEGTGDYEQYF. Written as DNA, the CDR3 is TGTGCCAGCAGCCCGGAGGGGACAGGGGACTACGAGCAGTACTTC.

This chain's CDR3 is CASSWEQGRNTEAFF. As DNA, the CDR3 is TGCGCCAGCAGCTGGGAGCAGGGGAGGAACACTGAAGCTTTCTTT. J is TRBJ1-1 and V is TRBV5-1; the D gene is possibly TRBD1 (6 bases). V was pared by 3 bases and J by 1 base, with 13 bases between. Per germline, CDR1 SGHRS and CDR2 YFSETQ. The CDR3 has 15 amino acids.

The chain uses TRBV23-1 and TRBJ1-1; no reliable D call. TRBV23-1 is an ORF, with its function uncertain. This CDR3 is built from 17 residues. V dropped 4 bases and J dropped 1 base, with 19 bases sitting between them. CDR3 DNA: TGCGCCAGCAGTCCGGAACAAAGGGAGACACGGAACACTGAAGCTTTCTTT. As protein: CASSPEQRETRNTEAFF.

This clone was seen just once. This chain links TRBV7-9 with TRBJ1-1, with D perhaps TRBD1 (5 bases). Trimming pared 2 bases from V and 1 base from J, leaving 8 bases between. The CDR3 sequence is 14 residues long. CDR1 and CDR2 from the germline V gene are SEHNR and FQNEAQ (reference sequence). The CDR3 reads CASSLYGGNTEAFF. DNA for the CDR3: TGTGCCAGCAGCTTATACGGGGGGAACACTGAAGCTTTCTTT.

The chain carries TRBV7-9 and TRBJ2-2; 7 bases line up with TRBD2. This CDR3 is built from 17 residues. Unmatched junction bases numbered 7, after V lost 0 bases and J lost 3 bases. CDR1 and CDR2 (germline): SEHNR, FQNEAQ (reference sequence). As DNA, the CDR3 is TGTGCCAGCAGCTTAGCGGGGCGGCTAGCGGACACCGGGGAGCTGTTTTTT. It yields the protein CASSLAGRLADTGELFF.

The gene calls are TRBV6-6 and TRBJ2-1; D unresolved. Germline loops: CDR1 MNHNY, CDR2 SVGAGI (reference sequence). The CDR3 has 15 residues. The germline V and J ends were trimmed by 6 bases and 5 bases, with 17 bases remaining between them. CDR3 nucleotides: TGTGCCAGCAGCCGAACAAGATGGGCTAACAATGAGCAGTTCTTC. This codes for CASSRTRWANNEQFF.

This chain links TRBV11-3 with TRBJ2-7, with 9 bases aligning to TRBD1. The germline gives CDR1 SGHNT, CDR2 YENEEA. V was clipped by 5 bases and J by 1 base; unmatched bases: 12. The CDR3 consists of 17 residues. CDR3 protein: CASSPGTPGQGSYEQYF. The CDR3 DNA follows: TGTGCCAGCAGCCCCGGGACGCCGGGACAGGGTTCCTACGAGCAGTACTTC. The full variable domain, rest sourced from reference TRBV11-3 and TRBJ2-7, is EAGVVQSPRYKIIEKKQPVAFWCNPISGHNTLYWYLQNLGQGPELLIRYENEEAVDDSQLPKDRFSAERLKGVDSTLKIQPAELGDSAVYLCASSPGTPGQGSYEQYFGPGTRLTVT.

This clone is a singleton in its sample. The chain is built from TRBV7-2 and TRBJ2-3, with TRBD2 matching over 12 bases. Germline CDR1 SGHTA, CDR2 FQGNSA. Germline trimming cut 6 bases from V and 8 bases from J; bases unmatched to any gene: 6. This CDR3 has 14 amino acids. DNA of the CDR3: TGTGCCAGCAGGCTAGCGGGAGGGCCGTTTACGCAGTATTTT. Translation: CASRLAGGPFTQYF.

The chain carries TRBV5-1 and TRBJ1-6; tentative D call: TRBD1 (5 bases). This CDR3 spans 17 amino acids. Trimming shortened V by 0 bases and J by 6 bases, and 16 bases separated the two germline ends. Germline CDR1 SGHRS, CDR2 YFSETQ. Written as DNA, the CDR3 is TGCGCCAGCAGCTTGGAGGGGCGGGGGTTTGGTAATTCACCCCTCCACTTT. Protein sequence: CASSLEGRGFGNSPLHF.

In its sample, this clone was seen a few times. The chain joins TRBV4-2 to TRBJ1-6, with 7 bases fitting TRBD1. V gave up 7 bases and J gave up 5 bases; unmatched junction bases: 2. In germline, CDR1 is LGHNA, CDR2 YNFKEQ. The CDR3 is 13 residues long. The CDR3 sequence: CASTQGDNSPLHF. The CDR3 DNA reads TGTGCCAGCACGCAGGGGGATAATTCACCCCTCCACTTT.

This chain links TRBV5-1 with TRBJ1-1; D uncertain. Trimming removed 0 bases at V and 2 bases at J, with 8 bases between. This CDR3 is 14 amino acids long. The V gene's germline CDR1 is SGHRS and CDR2 YFSETQ. The CDR3 loop reads CASSLGLSNTEAFF. The CDR3 DNA is TGCGCCAGCAGCTTGGGCCTAAGCAACACTGAAGCTTTCTTT.

This chain joins TRBV7-9 and TRBJ2-7; maybe TRBD2 (6 bases). The germline V gene has CDR1 SEHNR and CDR2 FQNEAQ (reference sequence). V lost 1 base, J lost 2 bases, and 9 bases lay in between. CDR3 length equals 14 residues. Written as DNA, the CDR3 is TGTGCCAGCAGCTTAGGTGGGGAGGCCTACGAGCAGTACTTC. Translation: CASSLGGEAYEQYF.

The rearrangement uses TRBV10-3 and TRBJ2-1, with 9 bases that match TRBD2. Germline assignment: CDR1 ENHRY and CDR2 SYGVKD. The CDR3 covers 14 residues. Unmatched junction bases numbered 7, after V lost 4 bases and J lost 9 bases. Here the CDR3 DNA reads TGTGCCATCAGTGGGTTAGCGGGGGTGGGTGAGCAGTTCTTC. This sequence encodes CAISGLAGVGEQFF.

V is TRBV19 and J is TRBJ1-5, with D possibly being TRBD1 (5 bases). Germline CDR1 reads LNHDA; CDR2 reads SQIVND (reference sequence). This CDR3 spans 14 amino acids. Trimming removed 3 bases at V and 7 bases at J, with 13 bases between. CDR3 amino acids: CASSITRGGQPQHF. CDR3 DNA sequence: TGTGCCAGTAGTATTACAAGGGGTGGCCAGCCCCAGCATTTT.

The chain joins TRBV7-3 to TRBJ2-3; 11 positions agree with TRBD2. The CDR3 sequence is 16 residues long. Per germline, CDR1 SGHTA and CDR2 FQGTGA. V shed 1 base and J 2 bases; nucleotides not matched to a gene: 2. The CDR3 reads CASSLKLAGATDTQYF. Written as DNA, the CDR3 is TGTGCCAGCAGCTTAAAACTAGCGGGGGCCACAGATACGCAGTATTTT.

The chain recombines TRBV6-5 with TRBJ1-5, with TRBD1 as a possible D gene (6 bases). V dropped 6 bases and J dropped 2 bases, with 14 bases sitting between them. The CDR3 is made up of 15 amino acids. Germline V lookup: CDR1 MNHEY, CDR2 SVGAGI. CDR3 amino acids: CASSSGTLGNQPQHF. For the CDR3, the DNA is TGTGCCAGCAGCTCGGGGACATTAGGCAATCAGCCCCAGCATTTT.

The chain employs TRBV28 and TRBJ2-2, with TRBD1 identical over 11 bases. This CDR3 comprises 16 residues. The germline CDR1 and CDR2 sequences are MDHEN and SYDVKM. The junction had 7 bases not matched to a gene; V was cut back by 5 bases and J by 5 bases. CDR3 in DNA: TGTGCCAGCAGTCCCCTGCGGGACAGGGGGACCGGGGAGCTGTTTTTT. Encoded protein: CASSPLRDRGTGELFF. Full variable domain (missing parts from reference TRBV28 and TRBJ2-2): DVKVTQSSRYLVKRTGEKVFLECVQDMDHENMFWYRQDPGLGLRLIYFSYDVKMKEKGDIPEGYSVSREKKERFSLILESASTNQTSMYLCASSPLRDRGTGELFFGEGSRLTVL.

In DNA, the CDR3 is TGTGCCAGCTCACGGGACAGGGGGATGGAGTCCACTGAAGCTTTCTTT. As protein: CASSRDRGMESTEAFF. This chain connects TRBV18 to TRBJ1-1; 11 bases map to TRBD1. J gave up 4 bases and V 4 bases, and 8 bases lay outside the gene matches. CDR1 is KGHSH, CDR2 LQKENI, per germline. The CDR3 consists of 16 residues.

The chain uses TRBV18 and TRBJ2-2; tentatively, D is TRBD1 (6 bases). Trimming removed 2 bases at V and 2 bases at J, with 12 bases between. This CDR3 has 16 amino acids. Germline assignment: CDR1 KGHSH and CDR2 LQKENI. The CDR3 sequence is CASSPVQGPNTGELFF. DNA for the CDR3: TGTGCCAGCTCACCAGTCCAGGGGCCAAACACCGGGGAGCTGTTTTTT.

The sample holds one count of this clone. The rearrangement uses TRBV30 and TRBJ2-7, with D possibly matching TRBD1 (6 bases). The CDR3 length is 14 residues. CDR1 and CDR2 from the germline V gene are GTSNPN and SVGIG (reference sequence). V lost 3 bases and J lost 0, with 12 bases in between. The CDR3 sequence: CAWSTGSSSYEQYF. CDR3 coding DNA: TGTGCCTGGAGCACAGGGTCGAGCTCCTACGAGCAGTACTTC.

Of note for this clone: Other DNA sequences in this specimen translate into the identical CDR3. The CDR3 region is CASSLGGEQFF. The CDR3 nucleotides are TGTGCCAGCAGCTTGGGGGGGGAGCAGTTCTTC. The chain employs TRBV6-5 and TRBJ2-1; the match to TRBD2 covers 7 bases. Looked up from germline, CDR1 is MNHEY and CDR2 is SVGAGI. This CDR3 has 11 residues. Trimming at V came to 6 bases and at J to 10 bases, leaving 3 bases not matched to a gene.

This sequence joins TRBV5-4 and TRBJ1-5; TRBD1 aligns across 7 bases. With 2 bases clipped from V and 2 bases from J, the junction kept 1 base outside the gene matches. Germline CDR1 SGHNT, CDR2 YYREEE (reference sequence). The CDR3 is 14 amino acids. DNA for the CDR3: TGTGCCAGCAGCTTTCAGGGGGGCAATCAGCCCCAGCATTTT. This gives the protein CASSFQGGNQPQHF. The whole variable domain, remainder taken from reference TRBV5-4 and TRBJ1-5, is ETGVTQSPTHLIKTRGQQVTLRCSSQSGHNTVSWYQQALGQGPQFIFQYYREEENGRGNFPPRFSGLQFPNYSSELNVNALELDDSALYLCASSFQGGNQPQHFGDGTRLSIL.

On this clone itself: Compared with germline, one end of the junction differs, possibly owing to a read error. The J gene is TRBJ1-2, the V gene TRBV4-2; D remains unclear. The CDR3 has 12 residues. The V gene's germline CDR1 is LGHNA and CDR2 YNFKEQ. The CDR3 region has the DNA TGTGCCAGCAGCCAAGATCGAGGCCCCAGAGCCTTC. Its translation: CASSQDRGPRAF.

This chain uses TRBV4-3 with TRBJ1-6; D remains ambiguous. The CDR3 sequence is 17 residues long. Trimming removed 2 bases from V and 8 bases from J, with 19 bases in between. Germline CDR1 reads LGHNA; CDR2 reads YSLEER. The CDR3 sequence: CASSQFYSSVPHSPLHF. The CDR3 coding sequence is TGCGCCAGCAGCCAATTCTATTCATCGGTGCCTCATTCACCCCTCCACTTT.

The chain uses TRBV9 and TRBJ2-2; 10 bases are a match to TRBD1. Germline lookup yields CDR1 SGDLS and CDR2 YYNGEE. Trimming cost V 0 bases and J 5 bases; bases outside gene matches: 10. This CDR3 has 18 residues. The chain's CDR3 is CASSVDVTGGLWTGELFF. Here the CDR3 DNA reads TGTGCCAGCAGCGTAGACGTGACAGGGGGCCTTTGGACCGGGGAGCTGTTTTTT.

The CDR3 spells CASRLGGFYGYTF. For the CDR3, the DNA is TGTGCCAGTCGGCTCGGGGGTTTTTATGGCTACACCTTC. The chain has TRBV6-5 and TRBJ1-2; D is possibly TRBD1 (5 bases). The germline V and J ends were trimmed by 9 bases and 5 bases, with 16 bases remaining between them. This CDR3 is built from 13 residues. Germline V lookup: CDR1 MNHEY, CDR2 SVGAGI.